This T cell receptor (beta chain) was captured by sequencing in a study of radiotherapy plus CTLA-4 blockade in lung cancer (dated by TCRdb to the late 2010s). Some background on the complete study: Objective responses were observed in approximately 19% of enrolled patients, and disease control was achieved in approximately 32%. Overall study outcomes, separate from this receptor: The strongest predictors of response, as reported, were early dynamic changes in blood T cell clones along with a rise in serum interferon-beta after radiation. After treatment with radiotherapy and ipilimumab, TCR clones that originated in tumors expanded in peripheral blood.

The study evaluated CTLA-4 blockade (ipilimumab) given together with focal radiation therapy in patients who had chemo-refractory metastatic non-small-cell lung cancer. Trimming leaves V shorter by 6 bases and J shorter by 1 base, with the junction holding 11 bases beyond the gene matches. The CDR3 runs 17 residues from the cysteine to the phenylalanine. The CDR3 DNA has 51 bases and is translated from base 1. CDR1 and CDR2 (ENHRY, SYGVKD) derive from the germline V gene. With regard to this clone: Its antigen target is currently unknown. Base qualities are not at hand, and no much larger clone is one base apart.

Libraries came from the immunoSEQ multiplex PCR assay. This immuneACCESS table, as held by TCRdb, lists in-frame sequences with V and J called but not all clones. Of the missing ones, under half trace to an unresolved V gene in checked studies; the others have no known cause. The table for this sample lists 43,000 or so clones; almost 65% of them were counted only once. 15% to 20% of the sample comes from the top ten. The TCR originated in a human donor with non-small cell lung cancer who had a partial response to radiotherapy plus ipilimumab. This sequence uses TRBV10-3 and TRBJ2-1, and TRBD2 matches 8 of the central bases. The sample here was peripheral blood, taken from a patient treated with radiotherapy plus ipilimumab. The DNA sequence is given as TGTGCCATCAGGGGTAAGCGGGAGCCCCAATCCTACAATGAGCAGTTCTTC. This gives the protein CAIRGKREPQSYNEQFF.